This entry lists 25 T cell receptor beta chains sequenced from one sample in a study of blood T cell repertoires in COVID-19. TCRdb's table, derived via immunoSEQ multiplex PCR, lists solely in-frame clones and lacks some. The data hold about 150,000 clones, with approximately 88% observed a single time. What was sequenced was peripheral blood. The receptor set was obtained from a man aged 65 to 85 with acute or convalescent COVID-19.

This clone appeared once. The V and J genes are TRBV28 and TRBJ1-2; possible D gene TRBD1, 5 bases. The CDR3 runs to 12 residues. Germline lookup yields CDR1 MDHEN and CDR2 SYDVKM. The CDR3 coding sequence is TGTGCAACCGGGGGGGCTAACTATGGCTACACCTTC. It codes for CATGGANYGYTF.

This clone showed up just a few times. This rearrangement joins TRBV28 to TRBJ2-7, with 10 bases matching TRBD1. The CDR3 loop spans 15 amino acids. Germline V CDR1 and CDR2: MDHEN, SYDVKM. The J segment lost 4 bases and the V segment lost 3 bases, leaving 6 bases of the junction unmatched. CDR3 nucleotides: TGTGCCAGCAGTTTGGGGGGGACAGGGGTTTACGAGCAGTACTTC. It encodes CASSLGGTGVYEQYF.

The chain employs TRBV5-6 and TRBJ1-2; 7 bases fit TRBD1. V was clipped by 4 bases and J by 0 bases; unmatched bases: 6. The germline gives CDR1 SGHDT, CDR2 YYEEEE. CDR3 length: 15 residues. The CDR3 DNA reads TGTGCCAGCAGCCTCGAAGGGGGCCCTAACTATGGCTACACCTTC. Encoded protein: CASSLEGGPNYGYTF.

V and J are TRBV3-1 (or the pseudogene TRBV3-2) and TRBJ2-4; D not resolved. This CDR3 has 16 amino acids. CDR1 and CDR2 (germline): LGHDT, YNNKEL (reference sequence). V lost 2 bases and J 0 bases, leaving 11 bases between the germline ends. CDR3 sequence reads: CASSQLSNLAKNIQYF. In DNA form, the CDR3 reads TGTGCCAGCAGCCAATTGAGTAACCTAGCCAAAAACATTCAGTACTTC.

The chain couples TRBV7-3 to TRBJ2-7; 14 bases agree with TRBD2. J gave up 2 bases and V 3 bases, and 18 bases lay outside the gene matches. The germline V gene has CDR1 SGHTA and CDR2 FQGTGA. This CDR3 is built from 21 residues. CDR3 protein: CASSLNPPGLAGAPEPYEQYF. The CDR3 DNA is TGTGCCAGCAGCTTGAATCCTCCGGGACTAGCGGGAGCCCCTGAACCCTACGAGCAGTACTTC.

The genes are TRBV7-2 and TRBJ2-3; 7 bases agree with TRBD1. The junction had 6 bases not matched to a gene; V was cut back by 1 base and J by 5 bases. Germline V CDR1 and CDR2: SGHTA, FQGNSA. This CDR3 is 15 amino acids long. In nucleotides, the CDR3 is TGTGCCAGCAGCTTAGTTAGGGGGCAGAGAGATACGCAGTATTTT. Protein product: CASSLVRGQRDTQYF.

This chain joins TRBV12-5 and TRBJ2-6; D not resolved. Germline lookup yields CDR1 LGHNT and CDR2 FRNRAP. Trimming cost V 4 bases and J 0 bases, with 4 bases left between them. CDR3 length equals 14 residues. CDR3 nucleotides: TGTGCTAGTGGTTCGGGCTCTGGGGCCAACGTCCTGACTTTC. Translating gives CASGSGSGANVLTF.

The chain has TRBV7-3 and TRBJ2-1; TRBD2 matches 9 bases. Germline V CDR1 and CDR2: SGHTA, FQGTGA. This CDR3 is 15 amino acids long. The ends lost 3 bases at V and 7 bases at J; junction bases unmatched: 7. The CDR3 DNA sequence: TGTGCCAGCAGCTTTCTCGCGGGGGGGCCTAATGAGCAGTTCTTC. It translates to CASSFLAGGPNEQFF.

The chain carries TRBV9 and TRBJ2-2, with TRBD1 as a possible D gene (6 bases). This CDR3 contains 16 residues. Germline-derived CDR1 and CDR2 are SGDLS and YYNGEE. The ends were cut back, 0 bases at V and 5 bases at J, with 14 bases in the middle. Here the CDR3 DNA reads TGTGCCAGCAGCGTAGCTTTAGGACAGACTACCGGGGAGCTGTTTTTT. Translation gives CASSVALGQTTGELFF.

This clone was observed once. CDR3 sequence reads: CASSRETGTTEAFF. The CDR3 DNA follows: TGCGCCAGCAGCCGAGAGACAGGGACCACTGAAGCTTTCTTT. The chain joins TRBV5-1 to TRBJ1-1, with 7 bases that match TRBD1. Trimming removed 4 bases from V and 4 bases from J; junction bases left unmatched: 7. The CDR3 runs 14 residues. Germline CDR1 is SGHRS and CDR2 is YFSETQ.

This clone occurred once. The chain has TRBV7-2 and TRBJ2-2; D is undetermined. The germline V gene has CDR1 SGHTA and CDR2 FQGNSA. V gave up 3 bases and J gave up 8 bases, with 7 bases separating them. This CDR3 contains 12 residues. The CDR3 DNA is TGTGCCAGCAGCTTTTTGGCAGGGGAGCTGTTTTTT. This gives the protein CASSFLAGELFF.

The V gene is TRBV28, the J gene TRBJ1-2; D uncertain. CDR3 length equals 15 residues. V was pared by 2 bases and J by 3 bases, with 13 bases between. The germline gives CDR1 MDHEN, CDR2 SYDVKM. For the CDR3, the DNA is TGTGCCAGCAGTTTACATGGGCGGGGAGACTATGGCTACACCTTC. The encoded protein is CASSLHGRGDYGYTF.

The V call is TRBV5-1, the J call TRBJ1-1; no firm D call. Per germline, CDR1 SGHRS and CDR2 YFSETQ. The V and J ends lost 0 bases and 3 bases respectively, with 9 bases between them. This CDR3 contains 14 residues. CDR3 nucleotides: TGCGCCAGCAGCTTGGGAGGGTCGGACACTGAAGCTTTCTTT. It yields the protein CASSLGGSDTEAFF. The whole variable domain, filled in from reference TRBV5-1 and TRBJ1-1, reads KAGVTQTPRYLIKTRGQQVTLSCSPISGHRSVSWYQQTPGQGLQFLFEYFSETQRNKGNFPGRFSGRQFSNSRSEMNVSTLELGDSALYLCASSLGGSDTEAFFGQGTRLTVV.

CDR3 DNA: TGTGCCAGCAGTTACGGTGGCGGGAGGCGGTACAATGAGCAGTTCTTC. This sequence encodes CASSYGGGRRYNEQFF. The V call is TRBV6-6, the J call TRBJ2-1, with 8 bases aligning to TRBD2. The J segment lost 4 bases and the V segment lost 2 bases, leaving 7 bases of the junction unmatched. The CDR3 sequence is 16 residues long. Germline CDR1 is MNHNY and CDR2 is SVGAGI (reference sequence).

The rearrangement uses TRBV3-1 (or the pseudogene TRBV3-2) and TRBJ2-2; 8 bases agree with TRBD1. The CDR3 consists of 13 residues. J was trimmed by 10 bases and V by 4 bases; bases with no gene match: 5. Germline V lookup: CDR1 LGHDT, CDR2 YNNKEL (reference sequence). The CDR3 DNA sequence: TGTGCCAGCAGCCTAGGACAGGGCCAGGAGCTGTTTTTT. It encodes CASSLGQGQELFF.

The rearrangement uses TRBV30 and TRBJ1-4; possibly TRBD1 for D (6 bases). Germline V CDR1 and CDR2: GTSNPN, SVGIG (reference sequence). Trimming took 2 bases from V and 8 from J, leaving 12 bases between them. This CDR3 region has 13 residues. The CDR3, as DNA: TGTGCCTGGAGTAGACAGGCCCAAGAAAAACTGTTTTTT. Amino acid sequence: CAWSRQAQEKLFF.

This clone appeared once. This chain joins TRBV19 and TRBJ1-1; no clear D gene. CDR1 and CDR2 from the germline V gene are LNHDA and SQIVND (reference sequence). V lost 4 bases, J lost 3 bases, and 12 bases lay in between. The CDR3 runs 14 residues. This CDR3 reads CASSTVYSDTEAFF. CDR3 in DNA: TGTGCCAGTAGTACGGTATATTCGGACACTGAAGCTTTCTTT.

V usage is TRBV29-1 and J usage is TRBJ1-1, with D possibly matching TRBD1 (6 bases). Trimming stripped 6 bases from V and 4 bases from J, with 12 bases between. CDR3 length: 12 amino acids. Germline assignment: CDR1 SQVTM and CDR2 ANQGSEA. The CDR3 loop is CSVRGGSTEAFF. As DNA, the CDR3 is TGCAGCGTCAGGGGCGGTAGCACTGAAGCTTTCTTT.

The CDR3 bases are TGTGCCTGGCTTCCCTTCGGGGGGGCCCTGATCCCGAACACCGGGGAGCTGTTTTTT. This encodes CAWLPFGGALIPNTGELFF. This rearrangement joins TRBV30 to TRBJ2-2; 8 nucleotides agree with TRBD2. Germline V lookup: CDR1 GTSNPN, CDR2 SVGIG (reference sequence). V shed 5 bases, J shed 0 bases, and the junction held 17 bases outside the gene matches. The CDR3 has 19 residues.

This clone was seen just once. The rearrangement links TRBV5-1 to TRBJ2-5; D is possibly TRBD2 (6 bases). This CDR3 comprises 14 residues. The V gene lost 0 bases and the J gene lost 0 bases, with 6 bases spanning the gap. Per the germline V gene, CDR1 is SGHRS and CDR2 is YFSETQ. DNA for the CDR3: TGCGCCAGCAGCTTGGGGGGGGACCAAGAGACCCAGTACTTC. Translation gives CASSLGGDQETQYF. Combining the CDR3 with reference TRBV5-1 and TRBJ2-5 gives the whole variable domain KAGVTQTPRYLIKTRGQQVTLSCSPISGHRSVSWYQQTPGQGLQFLFEYFSETQRNKGNFPGRFSGRQFSNSRSEMNVSTLELGDSALYLCASSLGGDQETQYFGPGTRLLVL.

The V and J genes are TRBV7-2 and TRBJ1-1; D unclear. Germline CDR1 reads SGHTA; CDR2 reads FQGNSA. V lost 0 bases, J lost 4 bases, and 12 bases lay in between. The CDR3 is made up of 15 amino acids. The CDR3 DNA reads TGTGCCAGCAGCTTAGCTCCCGTTGCCGGCACTGAAGCTTTCTTT. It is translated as CASSLAPVAGTEAFF.

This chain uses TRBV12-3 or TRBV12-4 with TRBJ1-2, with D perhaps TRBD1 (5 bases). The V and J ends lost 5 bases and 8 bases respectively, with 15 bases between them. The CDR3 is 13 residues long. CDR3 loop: CASSQLGGAGYTF. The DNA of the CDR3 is TGTGCCAGCAGTCAACTGGGAGGGGCCGGCTACACCTTC.

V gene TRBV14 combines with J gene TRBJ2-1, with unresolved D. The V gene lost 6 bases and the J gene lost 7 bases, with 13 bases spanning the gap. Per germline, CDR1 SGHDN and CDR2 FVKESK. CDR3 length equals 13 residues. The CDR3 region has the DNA TGTGCCAGCAGACAGACCTATGGGAATGAGCAGTTCTTC. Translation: CASRQTYGNEQFF.

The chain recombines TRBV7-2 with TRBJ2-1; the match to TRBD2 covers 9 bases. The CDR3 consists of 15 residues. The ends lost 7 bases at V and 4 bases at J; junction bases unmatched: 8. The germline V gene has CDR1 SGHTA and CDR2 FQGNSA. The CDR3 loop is CASIRPTSGYNEQFF. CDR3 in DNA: TGTGCCAGCATCCGCCCGACTAGCGGTTACAATGAGCAGTTCTTC.

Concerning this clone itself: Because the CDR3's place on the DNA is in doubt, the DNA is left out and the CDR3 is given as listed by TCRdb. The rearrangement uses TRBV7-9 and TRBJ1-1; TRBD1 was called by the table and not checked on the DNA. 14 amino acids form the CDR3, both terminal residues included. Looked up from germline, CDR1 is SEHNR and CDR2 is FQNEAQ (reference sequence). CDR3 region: CASSSVGQGAVTFF.